This TCR beta chain was recorded in a study of beta chain features in type 1 diabetes. Turning to the study itself: All of the samples together had approximately 99 million sorted cells examined. Overall study results and limits: Among patients with Type 1 diabetes, TCRB CDR3s were moderately but significantly shorter in every one of the four CD4+ subsets.

This clone came up a few times. Its antigen is currently unknown. Expressed TCRB transcripts were sequenced, since all the RNA that had been isolated was reverse transcribed. It was found that naive, central memory and regulatory T cell samples averaged about 3.57 million reads. Profiling relied on immunoSEQ multiplex PCR, and the TCRdb table lists in-frame clones only, not all of them. The sample gives approximately 160,000 clones, about a tenth of which show up once; 0.5% is in the top ten. The germline V gene encodes CDR1 SGHRS and CDR2 YFSETQ. This CDR3 is 16 amino acids long. Trimming cost V 0 bases and J 4 bases; bases outside gene matches: 9. A CD45RO/CCR7/CD25/CD127/CD95/CD27 panel sorted naive, central memory, regulatory and stem cell-like memory CD4+ cells.

The sample comprised central memory CD4+ T cells from blood. The receptor was isolated from a man aged 25-45 years with type 1 diabetes. V usage is TRBV5-1 and J usage is TRBJ1-2, with 7 bases lining up with TRBD1. DNA for the CDR3: TGCGCCAGCAGCTTGGTACCTAGACAGGGAACCTATGGCTACACCTTC. Encoded protein: CASSLVPRQGTYGYTF.